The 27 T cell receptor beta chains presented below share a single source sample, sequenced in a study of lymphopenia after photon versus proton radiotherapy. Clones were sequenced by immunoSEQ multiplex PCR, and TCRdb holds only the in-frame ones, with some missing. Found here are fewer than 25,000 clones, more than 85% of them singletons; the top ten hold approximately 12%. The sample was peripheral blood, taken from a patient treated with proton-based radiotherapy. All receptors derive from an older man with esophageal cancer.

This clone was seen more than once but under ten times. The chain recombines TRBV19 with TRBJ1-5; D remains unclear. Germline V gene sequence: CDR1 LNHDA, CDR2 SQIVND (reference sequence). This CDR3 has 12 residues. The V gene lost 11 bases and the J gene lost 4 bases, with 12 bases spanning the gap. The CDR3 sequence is CACRAPNQPQHF. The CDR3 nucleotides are TGTGCCTGCCGGGCTCCAAATCAGCCCCAGCATTTT.

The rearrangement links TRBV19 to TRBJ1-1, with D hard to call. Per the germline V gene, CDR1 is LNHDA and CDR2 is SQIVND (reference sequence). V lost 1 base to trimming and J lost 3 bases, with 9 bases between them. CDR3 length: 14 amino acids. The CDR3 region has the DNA TGTGCCAGTAGTATAGCGGACGGTGACACTGAAGCTTTCTTT. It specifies CASSIADGDTEAFF.

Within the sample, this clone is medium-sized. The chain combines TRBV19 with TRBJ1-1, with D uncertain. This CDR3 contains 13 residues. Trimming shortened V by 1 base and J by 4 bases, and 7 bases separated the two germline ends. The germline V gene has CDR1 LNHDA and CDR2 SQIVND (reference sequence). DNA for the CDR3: TGTGCCAGTAGTATAGGCGGGGTCACTGAAGCTTTCTTT. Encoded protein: CASSIGGVTEAFF.

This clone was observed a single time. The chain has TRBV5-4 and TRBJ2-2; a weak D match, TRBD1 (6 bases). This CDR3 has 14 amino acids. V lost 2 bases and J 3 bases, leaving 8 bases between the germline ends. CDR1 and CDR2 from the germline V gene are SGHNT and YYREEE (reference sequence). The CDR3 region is CASSLGQHTGELFF. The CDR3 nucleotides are TGTGCCAGCAGCTTAGGACAGCACACCGGGGAGCTGTTTTTT.

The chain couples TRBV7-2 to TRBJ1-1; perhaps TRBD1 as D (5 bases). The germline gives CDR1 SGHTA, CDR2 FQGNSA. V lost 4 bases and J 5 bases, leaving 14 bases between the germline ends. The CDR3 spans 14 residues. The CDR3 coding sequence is TGTGCCAGCAGCTCGGGGGGAGGGGTGACTGAAGCTTTCTTT. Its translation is CASSSGGGVTEAFF.

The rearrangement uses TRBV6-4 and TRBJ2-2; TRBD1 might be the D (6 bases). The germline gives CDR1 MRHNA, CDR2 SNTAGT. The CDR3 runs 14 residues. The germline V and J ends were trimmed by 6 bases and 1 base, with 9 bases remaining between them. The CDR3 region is CASSVQGNTGELFF. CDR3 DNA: TGTGCCAGCAGCGTACAGGGGAACACCGGGGAGCTGTTTTTT.

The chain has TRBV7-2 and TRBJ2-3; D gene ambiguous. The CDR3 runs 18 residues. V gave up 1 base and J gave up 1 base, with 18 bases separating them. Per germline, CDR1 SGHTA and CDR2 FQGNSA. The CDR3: CASSLGPGRSIRTDTQYF. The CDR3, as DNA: TGTGCCAGCAGCTTAGGCCCCGGCCGTTCCATTCGCACAGATACGCAGTATTTT.

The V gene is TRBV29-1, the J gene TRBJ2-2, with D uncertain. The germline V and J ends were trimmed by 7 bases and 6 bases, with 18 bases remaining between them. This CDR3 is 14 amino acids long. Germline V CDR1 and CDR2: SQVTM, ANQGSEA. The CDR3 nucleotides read TGCAGCGCATTGGCCAGCGATGGGGCCGGGGAGCTGTTTTTT. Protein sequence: CSALASDGAGELFF.

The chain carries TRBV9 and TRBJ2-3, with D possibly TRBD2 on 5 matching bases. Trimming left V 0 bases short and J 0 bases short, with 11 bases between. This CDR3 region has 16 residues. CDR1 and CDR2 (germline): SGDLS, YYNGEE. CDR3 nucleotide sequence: TGTGCCAGCAGCGTAGGGGAGTTAGCTAGCACAGATACGCAGTATTTT. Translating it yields CASSVGELASTDTQYF.

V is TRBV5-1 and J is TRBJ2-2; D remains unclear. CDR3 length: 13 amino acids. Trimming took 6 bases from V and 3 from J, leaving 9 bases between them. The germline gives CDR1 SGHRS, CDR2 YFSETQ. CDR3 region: CASKEGDTGELFF. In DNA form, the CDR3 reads TGCGCCAGCAAGGAAGGTGACACCGGGGAGCTGTTTTTT.

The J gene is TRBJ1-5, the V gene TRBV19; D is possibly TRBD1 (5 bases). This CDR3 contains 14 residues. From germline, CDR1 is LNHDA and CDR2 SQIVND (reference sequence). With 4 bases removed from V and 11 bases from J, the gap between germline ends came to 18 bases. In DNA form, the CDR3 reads TGTGCCAGTAGTAACACAGGTGGCGGGGGGACCCAGCATTTT. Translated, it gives CASSNTGGGGTQHF.

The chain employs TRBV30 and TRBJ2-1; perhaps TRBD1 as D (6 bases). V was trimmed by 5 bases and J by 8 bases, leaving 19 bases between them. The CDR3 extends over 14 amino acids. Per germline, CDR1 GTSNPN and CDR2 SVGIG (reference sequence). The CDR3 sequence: CAWDHGTPGDEQFF. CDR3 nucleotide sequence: TGTGCCTGGGATCACGGGACACCTGGGGATGAGCAGTTCTTC.

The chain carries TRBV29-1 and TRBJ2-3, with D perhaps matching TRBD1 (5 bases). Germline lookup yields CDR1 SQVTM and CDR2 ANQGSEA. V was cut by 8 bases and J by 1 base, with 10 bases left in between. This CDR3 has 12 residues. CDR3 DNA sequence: TGCAGCCACTCGACAGGCACAGATACGCAGTATTTT. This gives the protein CSHSTGTDTQYF.

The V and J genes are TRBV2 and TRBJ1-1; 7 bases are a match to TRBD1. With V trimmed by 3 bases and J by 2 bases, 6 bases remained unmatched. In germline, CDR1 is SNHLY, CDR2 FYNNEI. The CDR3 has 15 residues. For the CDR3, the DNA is TGTGCCAGCAGTGAGCGCCCAGGGGGAAACACTGAAGCTTTCTTT. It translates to CASSERPGGNTEAFF.

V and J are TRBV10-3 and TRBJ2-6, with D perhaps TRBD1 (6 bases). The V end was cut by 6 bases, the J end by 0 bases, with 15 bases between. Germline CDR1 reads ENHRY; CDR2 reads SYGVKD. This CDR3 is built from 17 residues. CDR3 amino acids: CAIRGDKFISGANVLTF. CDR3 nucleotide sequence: TGTGCCATCAGGGGGGACAAATTCATCTCTGGGGCCAACGTCCTGACTTTC.

CDR3 residues: CASSRWGGLGTEAFF. In nucleotides, the CDR3 is TGTGCCAGCAGCCGTTGGGGGGGGCTTGGCACTGAAGCTTTCTTT. J is TRBJ1-1 and V is TRBV7-9; tentative D call: TRBD1 (6 bases). The CDR3 extends over 15 amino acids. Trimming took off 5 bases at V and 4 bases at J, with 17 bases between the two ends. Germline V lookup: CDR1 SEHNR, CDR2 FQNEAQ (reference sequence).

The CDR3 sequence is CASSPTGTGEAFF. The CDR3 nucleotides read TGTGCCAGCAGCCCAACCGGGACAGGTGAAGCTTTCTTT. The rearrangement uses TRBV11-3 and TRBJ1-1, with TRBD1 identical over 8 bases. J gave up 7 bases and V 5 bases, and 6 bases lay outside the gene matches. The CDR3 contains 13 residues. Germline CDR1 and CDR2: SGHNT and YENEEA.

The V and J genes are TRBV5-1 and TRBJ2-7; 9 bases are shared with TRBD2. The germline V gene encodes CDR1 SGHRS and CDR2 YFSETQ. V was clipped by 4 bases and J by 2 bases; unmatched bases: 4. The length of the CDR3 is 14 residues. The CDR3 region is CASSVSGGTYEQYF. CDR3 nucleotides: TGCGCCAGCAGCGTTAGCGGGGGAACCTACGAGCAGTACTTC.

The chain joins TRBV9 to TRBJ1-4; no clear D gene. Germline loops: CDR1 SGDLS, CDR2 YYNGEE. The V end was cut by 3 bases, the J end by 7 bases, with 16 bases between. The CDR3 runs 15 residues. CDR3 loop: CASSGYMGRGEKLFF. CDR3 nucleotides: TGTGCCAGCAGCGGATACATGGGCAGAGGTGAAAAACTGTTTTTT.

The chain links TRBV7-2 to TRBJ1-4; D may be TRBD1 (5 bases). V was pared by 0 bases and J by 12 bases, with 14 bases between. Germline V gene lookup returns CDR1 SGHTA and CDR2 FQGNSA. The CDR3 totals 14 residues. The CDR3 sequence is CASSLALVGGELFF. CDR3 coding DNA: TGTGCCAGCAGCTTAGCGCTGGTGGGGGGTGAACTGTTTTTT.

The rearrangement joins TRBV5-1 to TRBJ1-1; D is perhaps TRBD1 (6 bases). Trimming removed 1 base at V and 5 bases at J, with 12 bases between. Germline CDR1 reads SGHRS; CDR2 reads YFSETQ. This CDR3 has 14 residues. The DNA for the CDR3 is TGCGCCAGCAGCTTGAGCGGGGGCGGAACTGAAGCTTTCTTT. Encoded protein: CASSLSGGGTEAFF.

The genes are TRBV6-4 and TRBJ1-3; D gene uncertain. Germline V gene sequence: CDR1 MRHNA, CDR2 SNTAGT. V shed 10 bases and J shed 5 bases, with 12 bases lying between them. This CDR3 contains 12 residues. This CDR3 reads CATRAQRNTIYF. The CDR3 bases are TGTGCCACACGGGCGCAGAGAAACACCATATATTTT.

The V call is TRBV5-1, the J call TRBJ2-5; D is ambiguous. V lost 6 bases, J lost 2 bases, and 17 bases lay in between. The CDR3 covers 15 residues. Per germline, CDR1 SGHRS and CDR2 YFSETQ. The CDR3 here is CASTIYPAVQETQYF. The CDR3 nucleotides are TGCGCCAGCACCATATATCCGGCGGTACAAGAGACCCAGTACTTC.

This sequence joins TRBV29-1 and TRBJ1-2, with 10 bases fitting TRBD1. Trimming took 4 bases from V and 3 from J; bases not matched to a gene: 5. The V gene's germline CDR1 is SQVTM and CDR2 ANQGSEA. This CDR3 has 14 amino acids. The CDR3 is CSVAGTGDYYGYTF. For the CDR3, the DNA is TGCAGCGTTGCAGGGACAGGGGATTACTATGGCTACACCTTC.

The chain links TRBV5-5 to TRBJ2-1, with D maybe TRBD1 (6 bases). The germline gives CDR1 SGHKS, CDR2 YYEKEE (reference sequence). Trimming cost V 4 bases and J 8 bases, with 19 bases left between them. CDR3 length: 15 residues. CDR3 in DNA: TGTGCCAGCAGCCAAATTAGCAGGGGAGTAGATGAGCAGTTCTTC. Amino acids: CASSQISRGVDEQFF.

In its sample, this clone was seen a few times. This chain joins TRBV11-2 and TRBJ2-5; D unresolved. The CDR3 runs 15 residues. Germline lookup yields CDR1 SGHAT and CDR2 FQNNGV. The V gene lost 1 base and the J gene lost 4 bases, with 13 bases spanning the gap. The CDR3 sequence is CASSLVSVQGETQYF. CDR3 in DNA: TGTGCCAGCAGCTTAGTGTCGGTTCAAGGAGAGACCCAGTACTTC.

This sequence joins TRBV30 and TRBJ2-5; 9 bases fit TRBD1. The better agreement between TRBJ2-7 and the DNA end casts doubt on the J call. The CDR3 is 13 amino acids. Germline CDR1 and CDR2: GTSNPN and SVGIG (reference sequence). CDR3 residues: CAWGALTGGEQYF. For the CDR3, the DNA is TGTGCCTGGGGGGCCTTGACAGGGGGCGAGCAGTACTTC.